These T cell receptor beta chains were read from a single sample in a study of identical twins. TCRdb re-called the 5' RACE reads through MiXCR, storing one row per CDR3 protein. The repertoire consists of approximately 630,000 distinct CDR3 sequences, with under 8.5% occurring once and the leading ten covering about 1.6%. These same records also appear under a second study, on yellow fever vaccine responses in identical twins.

The sample consisted of PBMCs. These receptors came from a woman under 30 in good health. Each CDR3 is given with its conserved first and last residue. A D gene is named only where the DNA matches it firmly. Not every row has a clone size; where given, it reads once, few, many or a size class.

CDR3nt: TGTGCCAGCAGCCCCGGGACCCCTTACGAGCAGTACTTC
CDR3aa: CASSPGTPYEQYF
abundance: many
j_gene: TRBJ2-7
d_gene: -
v_gene: TRBV5-1

CDR3nt: TGTGCCACCCTTCGTCAATCCTTAGACTTCCAAGAGACCCAGTACTTC
CDR3aa: CATLRQSLDFQETQYF
abundance: few
j_gene: TRBJ2-5
d_gene: -
v_gene: TRBV24-1

CDR3nt: TGTGCCAGCAGCCCTCGACAGGGCAGAGATGGCTACACCTTC
CDR3aa: CASSPRQGRDGYTF
abundance: many
j_gene: TRBJ1-2
d_gene: TRBD1
v_gene: TRBV3-1

CDR3nt: TGTGCCAGCAGGTCAAGGTCGCAAAATGAAAAACTGTTTTTT
CDR3aa: CASRSRSQNEKLFF
abundance: -
j_gene: TRBJ1-4
d_gene: -
v_gene: TRBV28

CDR3nt: TGTGCCAGTAGTTCACCCGTGGAGGGCCTTCACAATGAGCAGTTCTTC
CDR3aa: CASSSPVEGLHNEQFF
abundance: -
j_gene: TRBJ2-1
d_gene: -
v_gene: TRBV19

CDR3nt: TGTGCCAGCAGTTTAACCCCCCTAGCGGGAGGGCGATACGAGCAGTACTTC
CDR3aa: CASSLTPLAGGRYEQYF
abundance: few
j_gene: TRBJ2-7
d_gene: TRBD2
v_gene: TRBV28

CDR3nt: TGTGCCACCAGTGACCCTTCTAGCGGGGGGCTATACAATGAGCAGTTCTTC
CDR3aa: CATSDPSSGGLYNEQFF
abundance: -
j_gene: TRBJ2-1
d_gene: TRBD2
v_gene: TRBV24-1

CDR3nt: TGTGCCAGCAGCTTAGTTCTAGCGGGTGGAGAGACCCAGTACTTC
CDR3aa: CASSLVLAGGETQYF
abundance: many
j_gene: TRBJ2-5
d_gene: TRBD2
v_gene: TRBV5-1

CDR3nt: TGCAGTGCTAGCCTCCACGGGACTAGCGGGGGAGGGGTCATAGATACGCAGTATTTT
CDR3aa: CSASLHGTSGGGVIDTQYF
abundance: few
j_gene: TRBJ2-3
d_gene: TRBD2
v_gene: TRBV20-1

CDR3nt: TGCAGCGTGGACAGGGAGATGGGCGAGACCCAGTACTTC
CDR3aa: CSVDREMGETQYF
abundance: -
j_gene: TRBJ2-5
d_gene: TRBD1
v_gene: TRBV29-1

CDR3nt: TGTGCCACCAGTAGGAGGGTTGGGGAGACCCAGTACTTC
CDR3aa: CATSRRVGETQYF
abundance: many
j_gene: TRBJ2-5
d_gene: -
v_gene: TRBV24-1

CDR3nt: TGTGCCAGCAGTGAATCTAAGTCCAGGCCGAGCTCCTACAATGAGCAGTTCTTC
CDR3aa: CASSESKSRPSSYNEQFF
abundance: many
j_gene: TRBJ2-1
d_gene: -
v_gene: TRBV25-1

CDR3nt: TGCGCCAGCAGTGAGGGGGCAGCGAACACTGAAGCTTTCTTT
CDR3aa: CASSEGAANTEAFF
abundance: many
j_gene: TRBJ1-1
d_gene: -
v_gene: TRBV10-1

CDR3nt: TGTGCCAGCAGCGCTTCGATTTCCTACGAGCAGTACTTC
CDR3aa: CASSASISYEQYF
abundance: few
j_gene: TRBJ2-7
d_gene: -
v_gene: TRBV12-3/TRBV12-4

CDR3nt: TGCGCCAGCAGTGAAGTGGGCACCGGGGAGCTGTTTTTT
CDR3aa: CASSEVGTGELFF
abundance: many
j_gene: TRBJ2-2
d_gene: -
v_gene: TRBV10-1

CDR3nt: TGTGCCAGCAGCCAAGGGACTAGGGAATACGAGCAGTACTTC
CDR3aa: CASSQGTREYEQYF
abundance: -
j_gene: TRBJ2-7
d_gene: TRBD2
v_gene: TRBV4-2

CDR3nt: TGTGCCAGCTTACAGCCCCCGGGGACTGAAGCTTTCTTT
CDR3aa: CASLQPPGTEAFF
abundance: few
j_gene: TRBJ1-1
d_gene: -
v_gene: TRBV6-1

CDR3nt: TGTGCCAGCAAACTACTAGCGGGGGGTTACAATGAGCAGTTCTTC
CDR3aa: CASKLLAGGYNEQFF
abundance: few
j_gene: TRBJ2-1
d_gene: TRBD2
v_gene: TRBV27

CDR3nt: TGTGCCAGCAGTGAAATACGCCCAAGCACAGATACGCAGTATTTT
CDR3aa: CASSEIRPSTDTQYF
abundance: -
j_gene: TRBJ2-3
d_gene: -
v_gene: TRBV6-1

CDR3nt: TGTGCCAGCAGCCCCAACAGAAACCAAGAGACCCAGTACTTC
CDR3aa: CASSPNRNQETQYF
abundance: many
j_gene: TRBJ2-5
d_gene: -
v_gene: TRBV3-1

CDR3nt: TGTGCCAGCAGTTCATCAGGGGGCGGTAGGCCCCAGCATTTT
CDR3aa: CASSSSGGGRPQHF
abundance: many
j_gene: TRBJ1-5
d_gene: TRBD1
v_gene: TRBV28

CDR3nt: TGTGCCAGCAGTACCCCCGTTGGCGGGCCCTCCTACGAGCAGTACTTC
CDR3aa: CASSTPVGGPSYEQYF
abundance: -
j_gene: TRBJ2-7
d_gene: -
v_gene: TRBV6-2/TRBV6-3

CDR3nt: TGTGCCAGCAGCTTAAGAGTGGGGAGGACTGGAACTAGCACAGATACGCAGTATTTT
CDR3aa: CASSLRVGRTGTSTDTQYF
abundance: few
j_gene: TRBJ2-3
d_gene: -
v_gene: TRBV11-2

CDR3nt: TGTGCCAGCAGTGAAAGGCCAGGGGCGCTCGGCAAAAACATTCAGTACTTC
CDR3aa: CASSERPGALGKNIQYF
abundance: -
j_gene: TRBJ2-4
d_gene: -
v_gene: TRBV2

CDR3nt: TGCAGTGCTAAATATGGGATCACCACAGATACGCAGTATTTT
CDR3aa: CSAKYGITTDTQYF
abundance: few
j_gene: TRBJ2-3
d_gene: -
v_gene: TRBV20-1

CDR3nt: TGTGCCACCAGTGATTCAGGACTAGCGTCCTACGAGCAGTACTTC
CDR3aa: CATSDSGLASYEQYF
abundance: many
j_gene: TRBJ2-7
d_gene: TRBD2
v_gene: TRBV24-1

CDR3nt: TGCAGTGCTAGGTTTCCGGGGGCGAACACCGGGGAGCTGTTTTTT
CDR3aa: CSARFPGANTGELFF
abundance: few
j_gene: TRBJ2-2
d_gene: -
v_gene: TRBV20-1

CDR3nt: TGTGCCAGCAGGAGGACAGGGCTGGGGAATCCTCGGGTTACGCAGTATTTT
CDR3aa: CASRRTGLGNPRVTQYF
abundance: many
j_gene: TRBJ2-3
d_gene: TRBD1
v_gene: TRBV2

CDR3nt: TGCAGTGCCAGCGGGGCCTACAATGAGCAGTTCTTC
CDR3aa: CSASGAYNEQFF
abundance: many
j_gene: TRBJ2-1
d_gene: TRBD2
v_gene: TRBV20-1

CDR3nt: TGTGCCAGCAGCTTAGTGCGGCTAGCGGTCACAGATACGCAGTATTTT
CDR3aa: CASSLVRLAVTDTQYF
abundance: -
j_gene: TRBJ2-3
d_gene: TRBD2
v_gene: TRBV7-2

CDR3nt: TGTGCCAGCAGCGAACAGGGGGCTACGAAGCCCCAGCATTTT
CDR3aa: CASSEQGATKPQHF
abundance: few
j_gene: TRBJ1-5
d_gene: TRBD1
v_gene: TRBV11-3

CDR3nt: TGCAGCGTAGCAAAAGCGGGAAGTCCCTACAATGAGCAGTTCTTC
CDR3aa: CSVAKAGSPYNEQFF
abundance: many
j_gene: TRBJ2-1
d_gene: TRBD2
v_gene: TRBV29-1

CDR3nt: TGCGCCAGCAGCTTAGGAGAGTTCTATGGCTACACCTTC
CDR3aa: CASSLGEFYGYTF
abundance: many
j_gene: TRBJ1-2
d_gene: -
v_gene: TRBV5-1

CDR3nt: TGTGCCATCAGCCAGAGGACTAGCGGGAGATCCTACGAGCAGTACTTC
CDR3aa: CAISQRTSGRSYEQYF
abundance: -
j_gene: TRBJ2-7
d_gene: TRBD2
v_gene: TRBV10-3

CDR3nt: TGTGCCAGCAGCTTTCCGACAGGCACCGGGGAGCTGTTTTTT
CDR3aa: CASSFPTGTGELFF
abundance: few
j_gene: TRBJ2-2
d_gene: -
v_gene: TRBV3-1

CDR3nt: TGTGCCAGCAGCATCGCTGGGACAGGGAATAGAGAGACCCAGTACTTC
CDR3aa: CASSIAGTGNRETQYF
abundance: few
j_gene: TRBJ2-5
d_gene: TRBD1
v_gene: TRBV7-9

CDR3nt: TGCGCCAGCAGCTTAGGCAGGGGGCCCACTGAAGCTTTCTTT
CDR3aa: CASSLGRGPTEAFF
abundance: many
j_gene: TRBJ1-1
d_gene: TRBD1
v_gene: TRBV5-1

CDR3nt: TGTGCCAGAAGTTTATCAAGCTCTGGAAACACCATATATTTT
CDR3aa: CARSLSSSGNTIYF
abundance: once
j_gene: TRBJ1-3
d_gene: -
v_gene: TRBV12-3/TRBV12-4

CDR3nt: TGTGCCAGTAGCCCCGGGACAATGAACACTGAAGCTTTCTTT
CDR3aa: CASSPGTMNTEAFF
abundance: many
j_gene: TRBJ1-1
d_gene: -
v_gene: TRBV19

CDR3nt: TGTGCCACCAGCAATCACAGGGCCGGGGAGCTGTTTTTT
CDR3aa: CATSNHRAGELFF
abundance: -
j_gene: TRBJ2-2
d_gene: -
v_gene: TRBV15

CDR3nt: TGTGCCAGCAGTTCGTTCGCTCTAGGGGCCAACGTCCTGACTTTC
CDR3aa: CASSSFALGANVLTF
abundance: many
j_gene: TRBJ2-6
d_gene: -
v_gene: TRBV27

CDR3nt: TGTGCCAGTAGTATCCCCCCGTGGGCGGGGGGGGACAATGAGCAGTTCTTC
CDR3aa: CASSIPPWAGGDNEQFF
abundance: -
j_gene: TRBJ2-1
d_gene: TRBD2
v_gene: TRBV19

CDR3nt: TGTGCCACCAGTGGTACCGGATCCGAGCAGTACTTC
CDR3aa: CATSGTGSEQYF
abundance: many
j_gene: TRBJ2-7
d_gene: -
v_gene: TRBV24-1

CDR3nt: TGCGCCAGCAGCTTGGCCTCTAGTGACAGCTCCTACAATGAGCAGTTCTTC
CDR3aa: CASSLASSDSSYNEQFF
abundance: many
j_gene: TRBJ2-1
d_gene: -
v_gene: TRBV5-1

CDR3nt: TGTGCCAGCAGCGGAGGACTAATGAACACTGAAGCTTTCTTT
CDR3aa: CASSGGLMNTEAFF
abundance: many
j_gene: TRBJ1-1
d_gene: -
v_gene: TRBV9

CDR3nt: TGCGCCAGCAGCTTGGACACGCGCCCCAATGAGCAGTTCTTC
CDR3aa: CASSLDTRPNEQFF
abundance: many
j_gene: TRBJ2-1
d_gene: -
v_gene: TRBV5-1

CDR3nt: TGTGCCAGCAGCCAAGATCCGGGGACCCAAGAGACCCAGTACTTC
CDR3aa: CASSQDPGTQETQYF
abundance: many
j_gene: TRBJ2-5
d_gene: -
v_gene: TRBV3-1

CDR3nt: TGTGCCAGCAGCGTAGGGCAGGGAAGGGTCAATGAGCAGTTCTTC
CDR3aa: CASSVGQGRVNEQFF
abundance: few
j_gene: TRBJ2-1
d_gene: -
v_gene: TRBV9

CDR3nt: TGTGCCAGCAGCTTGGTTGGGGGGCCCTTATACAATGAGCAGTTCTTC
CDR3aa: CASSLVGGPLYNEQFF
abundance: many
j_gene: TRBJ2-1
d_gene: -
v_gene: TRBV5-6

CDR3nt: TGTGCCAGCAGCCCCGGGCCGGGACAGGGACTCTATGGCTACACCTTC
CDR3aa: CASSPGPGQGLYGYTF
abundance: many
j_gene: TRBJ1-2
d_gene: TRBD1
v_gene: TRBV25-1

CDR3nt: TGTGCCAGCTCACCGCTACTAGCGGGTCCGACCGGGGAGCTGTTTTTT
CDR3aa: CASSPLLAGPTGELFF
abundance: few
j_gene: TRBJ2-2
d_gene: TRBD2
v_gene: TRBV18

CDR3nt: TGCGCCAGCAGCTGGGGTGGACGGAAACGGGACGAGCAGTACTTC
CDR3aa: CASSWGGRKRDEQYF
abundance: -
j_gene: TRBJ2-7
d_gene: -
v_gene: TRBV5-1

CDR3nt: -
CDR3aa: CASSWGSWGFGSFF
abundance: many
j_gene: TRBJ2-1
d_gene: -
v_gene: TRBV5-1

CDR3nt: TGTGCCAGCAGTTTTGGAGGGCTAGCGGGAACTTCCTACGAGCAGTACTTC
CDR3aa: CASSFGGLAGTSYEQYF
abundance: many
j_gene: TRBJ2-7
d_gene: TRBD2
v_gene: TRBV28

CDR3nt: TGTGCCAGCAGCCCAACAGGGGTTCGCTACACCTTC
CDR3aa: CASSPTGVRYTF
abundance: few
j_gene: TRBJ1-2
d_gene: TRBD1
v_gene: TRBV7-9